This TCR beta chain was retrieved from a study of T cells in Graves' hyperthyroidism and ophthalmopathy. The CDR3 is 15 amino acids. V was pared by 5 bases and J by 4 bases, with 8 bases of the junction left unmatched. Germline CDR1 reads MNHEY; CDR2 reads SMNVEV (reference sequence). This clonotype was observed at least ten times. Fresh peripheral blood, approximately 9.7 ml, was the source of the PBMCs. Regions amplified from RNA transcripts were the TCR beta CDR3 regions. Initially, a first-round RT-PCR of the TCR CDR3 employed the HTBI primer set. TCRdb called the multiplex PCR reads again in MiXCR, with one record for every CDR3 protein. The table has about 400,000 distinct CDR3 sequences, under 15% seen once.

This receptor was obtained from a woman aged 25-40 years with Graves' hyperthyroidism. Sequenced material: blood. V is TRBV27 and J is TRBJ2-5; 9 bases match TRBD2. The CDR3 bases are TGTGCCAGCAGTCCCCCAGGACTAGCGACAGAGACCCAGTACTTC. Encoded protein: CASSPPGLATETQYF.